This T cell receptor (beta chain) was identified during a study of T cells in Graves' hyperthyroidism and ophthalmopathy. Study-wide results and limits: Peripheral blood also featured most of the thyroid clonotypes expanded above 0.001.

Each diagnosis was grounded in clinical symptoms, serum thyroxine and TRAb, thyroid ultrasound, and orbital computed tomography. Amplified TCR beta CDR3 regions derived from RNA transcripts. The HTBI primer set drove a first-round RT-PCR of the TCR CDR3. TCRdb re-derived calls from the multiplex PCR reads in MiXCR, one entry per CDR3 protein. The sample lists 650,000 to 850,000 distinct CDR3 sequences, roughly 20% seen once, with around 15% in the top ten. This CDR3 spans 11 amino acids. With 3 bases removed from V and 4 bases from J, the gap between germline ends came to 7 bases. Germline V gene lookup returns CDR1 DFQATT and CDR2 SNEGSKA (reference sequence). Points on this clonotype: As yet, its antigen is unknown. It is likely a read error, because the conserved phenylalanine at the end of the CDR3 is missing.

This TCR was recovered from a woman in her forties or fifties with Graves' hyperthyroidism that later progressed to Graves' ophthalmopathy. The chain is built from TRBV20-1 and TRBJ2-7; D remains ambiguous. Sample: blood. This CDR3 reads CSASDTYEQYS. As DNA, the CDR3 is TGCAGTGCTAGTGATACGTACGAGCAGTACTCC.